This T cell receptor beta chain was sequenced for a study of T cell responses to AZD1222 COVID-19 vaccine. Some clones are missing from TCRdb's copy, which holds only in-frame ones; the method was immunoSEQ multiplex PCR. The table lists 120,000 to 150,000 clones, roughly 90% of them singletons. The specimen was peripheral blood, collected on day 0 of AZD1222 vaccination. This sequence originates from an adult in good health.

The CDR3 bases are TGTGCCAGCAGCCAAGTATATTCACCCCTCCACTTT. This sequence encodes CASSQVYSPLHF. The gene calls are TRBV3-1 (or the pseudogene TRBV3-2) and TRBJ1-6; D not certain. Germline V gene data show CDR1 as LGHDT and CDR2 as YNNKEL (reference sequence). The CDR3 consists of 12 residues. V lost 1 base, J lost 8 bases, and 3 bases lay in between.